These T cell receptor beta chains were read from a single sample in a study of vaccination and CD4 T cells after COVID-19. TCRdb redid the calling of the PCR reads with MiXCR, one entry per CDR3 protein. The sample lists more than 7,000 distinct CDR3 sequences, 61% seen once, with about 17% in the top ten. No antigens are known for them. The specimen comprised cultured CD4+ T cells from blood, sampled after SARS-CoV-2 vaccination. Every receptor here comes from a human donor with COVID-19. Each CDR3 is given with its conserved first and last residue. The D gene is left open where the match is weak. Size tells how often a clone was seen (once, few, many) or the class of an expanded clone, and some rows leave it out.

v_call	j_call	d_call	clone_size	cdr3_length	cdr3_nt	cdr3_aa
TRBV6-1	TRBJ1-2	NA	NA	11	TGTGCCAGCAGGGGGCGCGTGGGCTACACCTTC	CASRGRVGYTF
TRBV5-4	TRBJ1-2	NA	NA	14	TGTGCCAGCAGCTTGGATGGGGGGAGCTATGGCTACACCTTC	CASSLDGGSYGYTF
TRBV20-1	TRBJ1-3	TRBD1	NA	14	TGCAGTGCTAGTCTGCGGGACAGGGGAAACACCATATATTTT	CSASLRDRGNTIYF
TRBV10-1	TRBJ2-2	NA	few	14	TGCGCCAGCAGCGGGACGGAGAACACCGGGGAGCTGTTTTTT	CASSGTENTGELFF
TRBV5-1	TRBJ2-3	TRBD1	medium-sized	15	TGCGCCAGCAGCCGATTGACAGGGTCCCCAGATACGCAGTATTTT	CASSRLTGSPDTQYF
TRBV2	TRBJ1-2	NA	NA	11	TGTGCCAGCAGCAGGAGTATGGGCTACACCTTC	CASSRSMGYTF
TRBV5-1	TRBJ2-7	TRBD2	NA	15	TGCGCCAGCAGCAACGACGGGACTAGCGGCTACGAGCAGTACTTC	CASSNDGTSGYEQYF
TRBV19	TRBJ2-2	NA	few	14	TGTGCCAGTAGTCTATTAACAGACACCGGGGAGCTGTTTTTT	CASSLLTDTGELFF
TRBV21-1	TRBJ2-7	NA	NA	17	TGTGCCAGCAGCAAAGAAATCGGGACAGGGATTTCCTACGAGCAGTACTTC	CASSKEIGTGISYEQYF
TRBV20-1	TRBJ1-1	NA	NA	14	TGCAGTGCTAGAGTAGACAGACGGAACACTGAAGCTTTCTTT	CSARVDRRNTEAFF
TRBV9	TRBJ2-3	TRBD2	NA	14	TGTGCCAGCAGGGGGGGGTTACCCACAGATACGCAGTATTTT	CASRGGLPTDTQYF
TRBV19	TRBJ1-3	NA	NA	14	TGTGCCAGTAGTATGCCTCCAACTGGAAACACCATATATTTT	CASSMPPTGNTIYF
TRBV7-6	TRBJ2-2	NA	large	12	TGTGCCAGCTCAGACAGCCCCGGGGAGCTGTTTTTT	CASSDSPGELFF
TRBV7-9	TRBJ1-1	NA	NA	14	TGTGCCAGCAGCTTAAGCGAAAGGCACACTGAAGCTTTCTTT	CASSLSERHTEAFF
TRBV6-5	TRBJ1-5	NA	few	13	TGTGCCAGCAGTTCACGGAGCAATCAGCCCCAGCATTTT	CASSSRSNQPQHF
TRBV28	TRBJ2-3	NA	NA	12	TGTGCCAGCAGTTCCGTCACAGATACGCAGTATTTT	CASSSVTDTQYF
TRBV14	TRBJ2-5	NA	NA	15	TGTGCCAGCAGCCAAGTAAAGGCGGGGGCTCCGACCCAGTACTTC	CASSQVKAGAPTQYF
TRBV6-1	TRBJ2-3	NA	NA	14	TGTGCCAGCAGTCTGGGGCCTTTCGTCGATACGCAGTATTTT	CASSLGPFVDTQYF
TRBV2	TRBJ2-3	TRBD2	NA	13	TGTGCCAGCAGGAGCGGGGCAGGAGATACGCAGTATTTT	CASRSGAGDTQYF
TRBV2	TRBJ1-5	NA	NA	14	TGTGCCAGCAGTGAACATGTCAGCAATCAGCCCCAGCATTTT	CASSEHVSNQPQHF
TRBV6-5	TRBJ2-3	NA	large	15	TGTGCCAGCAGTTACTCAACCGCTTGGTGGGGGACGCAGTATTTT	CASSYSTAWWGTQYF
TRBV20-1	TRBJ1-2	TRBD1	large	13	TGCAGTGCTAGCGACAGGGTGGGGTATGGCTACACCTTC	CSASDRVGYGYTF
TRBV5-1	TRBJ2-3	TRBD1	few	15	TGCGCCAGCAGCTTGAGGGGGCTAGGCACAGATACGCAGTATTTT	CASSLRGLGTDTQYF
TRBV20-1	TRBJ2-3	TRBD1	NA	15	TGCAGTGCTAGGAACCGGGACAGGGCCACAGATACGCAGTATTTT	CSARNRDRATDTQYF
TRBV6-1	TRBJ2-1	TRBD2	few	15	TGTGCCAGCACCTCGACGGGGGGGCCTTACAATGAGCAGTTCTTC	CASTSTGGPYNEQFF
TRBV6-1	TRBJ1-2	NA	NA	14	TGTGCCAGCAGCCCGCGCAGGCGGGGGCAAGGCTACACCTTC	CASSPRRRGQGYTF
TRBV7-2	TRBJ2-5	TRBD2	NA	18	TGTGCCAGCAGCTTAGTTGGTGCGATAGCGGGGCCCCAAGAGACCCAGTACTTC	CASSLVGAIAGPQETQYF
TRBV30	TRBJ1-2	NA	NA	13	TGTGCCTGGAGTCCGACCGAAAGGAATGGCTACACCTTC	CAWSPTERNGYTF
TRBV24-1	TRBJ2-2	NA	NA	15	TGTGCCACCAGTCTAAGGACGGACAACACCGGGGAGCTGTTTTTT	CATSLRTDNTGELFF
TRBV20-1	TRBJ1-1	TRBD1	few	15	TGCAGTGCTAGTAACTGGGGACAGGGTAAGTCTGAAGCTTTCTTT	CSASNWGQGKSEAFF
TRBV6-1	TRBJ2-1	NA	NA	12	TGTGCCAGCAGTGAAGGGTACAATGAGCAGTTCTTC	CASSEGYNEQFF
TRBV7-8	TRBJ2-3	TRBD2	NA	18	TGTGCCAGCAGCTTAGTCCGGGGTAGCGGGGGCGGCACAGATACGCAGTATTTT	CASSLVRGSGGGTDTQYF
TRBV11-1	TRBJ2-4	NA	NA	14	TGTGCCAGCAGCTTGGATCGAGCCAAAAACATTCAGTACTTC	CASSLDRAKNIQYF
TRBV6-1	TRBJ2-1	NA	NA	15	TGTGCCAGCAGACCCGGGTCGGACTCCTACAATGAGCAGTTCTTC	CASRPGSDSYNEQFF
TRBV6-5	TRBJ2-1	TRBD2	NA	15	TGTGCCAGCAGTTACGATGCGGCGGGGGGGCAGGAGCAGTTCTTC	CASSYDAAGGQEQFF
TRBV29-1	TRBJ2-3	NA	NA	15	TGCAGCGTTGAAGATCCCCGCGGCGCTGGGTCTACGCAGTATTTT	CSVEDPRGAGSTQYF
TRBV29-1	TRBJ1-1	NA	NA	12	TGCAGCGTTGATCGGGGGAACACTGAAGCTTTCTTT	CSVDRGNTEAFF
TRBV7-3	TRBJ2-7	NA	NA	15	TGTGCCAGCAGCCGGACCTCCACTCTCGTACCCGAGCAGTACTTC	CASSRTSTLVPEQYF
TRBV24-1	TRBJ1-2	TRBD1	NA	13	TGTGCCACCAGTGATTCCGACAGGGGACCCTACACCTTC	CATSDSDRGPYTF
TRBV7-9	TRBJ1-5	TRBD1	NA	16	TGTGCCAGCAGCTCAACAGGGGAAGTAGTCAATCAGCCCCAGCATTTT	CASSSTGEVVNQPQHF
TRBV20-1	TRBJ2-7	NA	NA	14	TGCAGTGCTAGAGTCGGGGGCCCGTTCTACGAGCAGTACTTC	CSARVGGPFYEQYF
TRBV6-1	TRBJ1-3	NA	NA	12	TGTGCCAGCAGGGGGCCTGGAAACACCATATATTTT	CASRGPGNTIYF
TRBV27	TRBJ1-2	NA	NA	16	TGTGCCAGCGGGGGGGGCCTAGGAGGGAGTTTTTATGGCTACACCTTC	CASGGGLGGSFYGYTF
TRBV19	TRBJ2-4	NA	NA	19	TGTGCCAGTAGTATAGATCAAGGGCAGGGGGGTTTAACCAAAAACATTCAGTACTTC	CASSIDQGQGGLTKNIQYF
TRBV6-2/TRBV6-3	TRBJ2-1	TRBD2	NA	16	TGTGCCAGCAGACCTACGGGCGGGGGGGCGTTTTATGAGCAGTTCTTC	CASRPTGGGAFYEQFF
TRBV20-1	TRBJ1-5	NA	NA	14	TGCAGTGCTAGAGCGGGGACGACCAATCAGCCCCAGCATTTT	CSARAGTTNQPQHF
TRBV7-9	TRBJ1-6	TRBD1	NA	16	TGCGCCAGCAGCCTAGGACAGGGAGTCCCTACGGAACCCCTCCACTTT	CASSLGQGVPTEPLHF
TRBV7-2	TRBJ1-2	NA	NA	15	TGTGCCAGCAGCTTAGATGGCAGAAATAACTATGGCTACACCTTC	CASSLDGRNNYGYTF
TRBV2	TRBJ2-5	NA	NA	12	TGTGCCAGCAGTGCATCCAGCCTGGCCCAGTACTTC	CASSASSLAQYF
TRBV27	TRBJ1-6	NA	once	13	TGTGCCAGCGGTTTCATCTTGGATTCACCCCTCCACTTT	CASGFILDSPLHF
TRBV10-3	TRBJ2-6	TRBD1	once	17	TGTGCCATCAGTGTCAAGACAGGGGGCTCTGGGGCCAACGTCCTGACTTTC	CAISVKTGGSGANVLTF
TRBV10-3	TRBJ2-2	NA	NA	16	TGTGCCATCAGTGAGTCTCCGGGGCCAGGACCCGGGGAGCTGTTTTTT	CAISESPGPGPGELFF
TRBV28	TRBJ1-2	NA	NA	12	TGTGCGACCGGGACAAGTGCTTATGGCTACACCTTC	CATGTSAYGYTF
TRBV11-2	TRBJ1-6	NA	NA	15	TGTGCCAGCAGCCTACAGGGAGGAAATAATTCACCCCTCCACTTT	CASSLQGGNNSPLHF